The 10 T cell receptor beta chains below come from one sample, sequenced in a study of T cell repertoires in cytomegalovirus infection (dated by TCRdb to the late 2010s). The listed sequencing device is Illumina HiSeq 1500. TCRdb trimmed the raw reads at Q25, called clones with MiXCR and kept productive beta chains. Each record represents a unique CDR3 protein, reported with the most common genes and DNA among its rows. This sample has 40,000 to 50,000 distinct CDR3 sequences in its table, and 20% to 25% of those were observed once. The ten largest clones capture roughly 20% of the sample. The antigens these receptors bind are not known. The specimen sequenced was PBMCs, sequenced either directly or after in vitro stimulation (not recorded which). These receptors were taken from a human donor in good health (CMV status not recorded). Some clones in this sample may be carry-over from other donors' samples.

This clonotype was seen only a few times. This rearrangement joins TRBV20-1 to TRBJ2-1; 8 bases map to TRBD2. J gave up 6 bases and V 6 bases, and 16 bases lay outside the gene matches. The CDR3 sequence is 16 residues long. In germline, CDR1 is DFQATT, CDR2 SNEGSKA (reference sequence). CDR3 coding DNA: TGCAGTGCCAACCCATCTAGGGCGGGAGGTGGCAATGAGCAGTTCTTC. Its translation is CSANPSRAGGGNEQFF.

This clonotype was detected many times. V and J are TRBV7-8 and TRBJ2-6; 7 bases are a match to TRBD2. V lost 1 base, J lost 4 bases, and 10 bases stayed unmatched. Germline CDR1 SGHVS, CDR2 FQNEAQ. CDR3 length: 18 amino acids. The CDR3 loop is CASSLVGWGGSGANVLTF. CDR3 DNA sequence: TGTGCCAGCAGCTTAGTAGGTTGGGGGGGATCCGGGGCCAACGTCCTGACTTTC.

CDR3 residues: CASSQDQKGRTGYTF. CDR3 nucleotide sequence: TGCGCCAGCAGCCAAGATCAGAAGGGTCGGACTGGCTACACCTTC. The chain has TRBV4-1 and TRBJ1-2; D not certain. Germline CDR1 reads MGHRA; CDR2 reads YSYEKL. The CDR3 spans 15 residues. The germline V and J ends were trimmed by 0 bases and 7 bases, with 15 bases remaining between them.

Of note for this clonotype: Given the absence of the conserved phenylalanine or tryptophan at the CDR3 end, a read error is likely. The gene calls are TRBV7-4 and TRBJ1-1; perhaps TRBD1 as D (6 bases). CDR1 SGHVT and CDR2 SQSDAQ come from the germline V gene. This CDR3 is built from 12 residues. V lost 5 bases and J 10 bases, leaving 14 bases between the germline ends. The CDR3 is CASSQGGLRAFL. CDR3 nucleotide sequence: TGTGCCAGCAGCCAAGGGGGGCTGAGAGCTTTCCTT.

This clonotype was counted between two and nine times. J is TRBJ2-5 and V is TRBV27; D not certain. V gave up 10 bases and J gave up 0 bases, with 9 bases separating them. CDR3 length: 12 residues. The germline CDR1 and CDR2 sequences are MNHEY and SMNVEV (reference sequence). CDR3 sequence (DNA): TGTGCCACAAGTGGAAACCAAGAGACCCAGTACTTC. Amino acid sequence: CATSGNQETQYF.

V usage is TRBV6-4 and J usage is TRBJ2-2; TRBD1 aligns across 9 bases. V lost 6 bases and J lost 7; bases outside the gene matches: 6. The CDR3 has 14 residues. Germline V gene lookup returns CDR1 MRHNA and CDR2 SNTAGT. Written as DNA, the CDR3 is TGTGCCAGCAGCCCCGGGACAGGGAACGGGGAGCTGTTTTTT. Protein sequence: CASSPGTGNGELFF.

This clonotype was recorded at least ten times. The chain recombines TRBV29-1 with TRBJ2-1; a weak D match, TRBD2 (5 bases). The CDR3 is made up of 16 amino acids. V lost 4 bases to trimming and J lost 3 bases, with 19 bases between them. Germline CDR1 SQVTM, CDR2 ANQGSEA. CDR3 DNA sequence: TGCAGCGTTGCGGGCGTCGGGAACACGGGCTACAATGAGCAGTTCTTC. Translating it yields CSVAGVGNTGYNEQFF.

The table lists this clonotype with a few counts. This chain joins TRBV6-6 and TRBJ1-2, with 9 bases that match TRBD1. Trimming took 0 bases from V and 4 from J; bases not matched to a gene: 6. Germline lookup yields CDR1 MNHNY and CDR2 SVGAGI (reference sequence). This CDR3 has 16 amino acids. In nucleotides, the CDR3 is TGTGCCAGCAGTTACTCGAGCCGGGACAGGGTCTATGGCTACACCTTC. Translating it yields CASSYSSRDRVYGYTF.

This clonotype was counted ten times or more. The gene calls are TRBV11-2 and TRBJ1-3; 9 bases align to TRBD1. Germline loops: CDR1 SGHAT, CDR2 FQNNGV. V lost 5 bases to trimming and J lost 7 bases; unmatched junction nucleotides: 15. CDR3 length: 17 residues. The CDR3 DNA is TGTGCCAGCAGCGCCGCGGGACAGGGTATCAGTAAGAACACCATATATTTT. It specifies CASSAAGQGISKNTIYF.

The chain links TRBV7-9 to TRBJ2-3; D gene unclear. CDR3 length equals 16 residues. Germline CDR1 is SEHNR and CDR2 is FQNEAQ (reference sequence). Trimming removed 5 bases at V and 3 bases at J, with 18 bases between. The CDR3 nucleotides are TGTGCCAGCAGCCCTAGACTGGCCGCTAGGACAGATACGCAGTATTTT. It codes for CASSPRLAARTDTQYF. Complete variable domain (other parts from reference TRBV7-9 and TRBJ2-3): DTGVSQNPRHKITKRGQNVTFRCDPISEHNRLYWYRQTLGQGPEFLTYFQNEAQLEKSRLLSDRFSAERPKGSFSTLEIQRTEQGDSAMYLCASSPRLAARTDTQYFGPGTRLTVL.